These T cell receptor beta chains were read from a single sample in a study of blood T cell repertoires in COVID-19. Sequencing was performed with immunoSEQ multiplex PCR; in TCRdb, only in-frame clones are kept and a portion is missing. The sample lists approximately 310,000 clones; approximately 83% were seen once. The sequencing input was PBMCs or T cells enriched from blood (not recorded which). The receptor source for this set is a man aged 25 to 45 who had recovered from COVID-19. CDR3s include the opening cysteine and the closing phenylalanine or tryptophan. The D gene is left open where the match is weak. Size is omitted from some rows. Given values are once, few, many or a class for expanded clones.

V: TRBV7-2; D: TRBD2; J: TRBJ2-3; size: NA; DNA: TGTGCCAGCAGCTCGGGACTACACACAGATACGCAGTATTTT; CDR3: CASSSGLHTDTQYF
V: TRBV4-1; D: TRBD1; J: TRBJ2-5; size: NA; DNA: TGCGCCAGCAGCCCGGGGTACGGGACAGGGGGCTTGGAGACCCAGTACTTC; CDR3: CASSPGYGTGGLETQYF
V: TRBV6-1; D: NA; J: TRBJ2-7; size: NA; DNA: TGTGCCAGCAGTGAAGACATACAGGGGGGGGACGAGCAGTACTTC; CDR3: CASSEDIQGGDEQYF
V: TRBV5-1; D: TRBD1; J: TRBJ1-2; size: NA; DNA: TGCGCCAGCAGCCCGGGACAGGGAGGTGATGGCTACACCTTC; CDR3: CASSPGQGGDGYTF
V: TRBV30; D: TRBD1; J: TRBJ1-1; size: NA; DNA: TGTGCCTGGAGTACCCGGGACAGGGGTATGAACACTGAAGCTTTCTTT; CDR3: CAWSTRDRGMNTEAFF
V: TRBV2; D: NA; J: TRBJ2-2; size: NA; DNA: TGTGCCAGCAGTGATCGTTCCGGGGAGCTGTTTTTT; CDR3: CASSDRSGELFF
V: TRBV7-2; D: NA; J: TRBJ2-7; size: NA; DNA: TGTGCCAGCAGCTTAGCAGCGGGCACCTACGAGCAGTACTTC; CDR3: CASSLAAGTYEQYF
V: TRBV30; D: NA; J: TRBJ2-7; size: NA; DNA: TGTGCCTGGAGTGGAACGGGCTACGAGCAGTACTTC; CDR3: CAWSGTGYEQYF
V: TRBV5-6; D: NA; J: TRBJ2-5; size: few; DNA: TGTGCCAGCAGCTTAATGACTAGTAAAGAGACCCAGTACTTC; CDR3: CASSLMTSKETQYF
V: TRBV5-4; D: NA; J: TRBJ2-3; size: NA; DNA: TGTGCCAGCAGCACGGGACTCGGAACAGATACGCAGTATTTT; CDR3: CASSTGLGTDTQYF
V: TRBV27; D: NA; J: TRBJ1-2; size: NA; DNA: TGTGCCAGCAACCCTGGGGGGGGCCTAGGCTATGGCTACACCTTC; CDR3: CASNPGGGLGYGYTF
V: TRBV5-1; D: NA; J: TRBJ2-3; size: NA; DNA: TGCGCCAGCAGCCGGGGGCTAGCGGATACAGATACGCAGTATTTT; CDR3: CASSRGLADTDTQYF
V: TRBV7-3; D: TRBD2; J: TRBJ2-1; size: NA; DNA: TGTGCCAGCAGCCACAGCGGGGGGGCTAACAATGAGCAGTTCTTC; CDR3: CASSHSGGANNEQFF
V: TRBV19; D: NA; J: TRBJ2-3; size: NA; DNA: TGTGCCAGTAGTAACAGGGCGGAAGATACGCAGTATTTT; CDR3: CASSNRAEDTQYF
V: TRBV5-1; D: TRBD2; J: TRBJ2-5; size: NA; DNA: TGCGCCAGCAGCTACTTAGCGGGGGGTCAAGAGACCCAGTACTTC; CDR3: CASSYLAGGQETQYF
V: TRBV3-1/TRBV3-2; D: NA; J: TRBJ1-3; size: NA; DNA: TGTGCCAGCAGCCAGAGCTCTGGAAACACCATATATTTT; CDR3: CASSQSSGNTIYF
V: TRBV5-6; D: NA; J: TRBJ2-3; size: NA; DNA: TGTGCCAGCAGCTTGATGAACAGTGGTTCAGATACGCAGTATTTT; CDR3: CASSLMNSGSDTQYF
V: TRBV2; D: NA; J: TRBJ1-5; size: few; DNA: TGTGCCAGCAGTGGGACTTCTCAGCCCCAGCATTTT; CDR3: CASSGTSQPQHF
V: TRBV15; D: TRBD2; J: TRBJ2-5; size: NA; DNA: TGTGCCACCGGCACAGTATGGGAGGGGACCCAGTACTTC; CDR3: CATGTVWEGTQYF
V: TRBV4-3; D: NA; J: TRBJ2-1; size: NA; DNA: TGCGCCAGCAGCCGAGCGGGTGCTTCCTCCTACAATGAGCAGTTCTTC; CDR3: CASSRAGASSYNEQFF
V: TRBV2; D: TRBD2; J: TRBJ2-1; size: NA; DNA: TGTGCCAGCAGTGCTAGGACTAGCGGGGGGGGAAACAATGAGCAGTTCTTC; CDR3: CASSARTSGGGNNEQFF
V: TRBV11-2; D: NA; J: TRBJ1-3; size: NA; DNA: TGTGCCAGCAGCCGGGGTTTGGACCGTTTCTCTGGAAACACCATATATTTT; CDR3: CASSRGLDRFSGNTIYF
V: TRBV5-4; D: TRBD1; J: TRBJ1-2; size: few; DNA: TGTGCCAGCAGCTTGTTTACAGGGGGCGGAACTTCCTATGGCTACACCTTC; CDR3: CASSLFTGGGTSYGYTF
V: TRBV2; D: TRBD1; J: TRBJ1-1; size: NA; DNA: TGTGCCAGCAGACCGGGACAGGGAGACACTGAAGCTTTCTTT; CDR3: CASRPGQGDTEAFF
V: TRBV4-1; D: TRBD1; J: TRBJ2-7; size: NA; DNA: TGCGCCAGCAGCCAAGAACAGGGGAGCTCCTACGAGCAGTACTTC; CDR3: CASSQEQGSSYEQYF
V: TRBV7-8; D: TRBD1; J: TRBJ1-2; size: NA; DNA: TGTGCCAGCAGCTCCCGGGACAGGGTTTATGGCTACACCTTC; CDR3: CASSSRDRVYGYTF
V: TRBV10-3; D: NA; J: TRBJ1-5; size: NA; DNA: TGTGCCATCAGTGAGTCGATTGACAGCTCCAATCAGCCCCAGCATTTT; CDR3: CAISESIDSSNQPQHF
V: TRBV7-6; D: NA; J: TRBJ1-1; size: NA; DNA: TGTGCCAGCAGCCAACAGGGAAACACTGAAGCTTTCTTT; CDR3: CASSQQGNTEAFF
V: TRBV18; D: TRBD1; J: TRBJ2-1; size: NA; DNA: TGTGCCAGCTCACTGGGACAGGTGAATGAGCAGTTCTTC; CDR3: CASSLGQVNEQFF
V: TRBV30; D: NA; J: TRBJ1-1; size: NA; DNA: TGTGCCTGGAGCCCCCCACAGGTCTCAAGGGAAGCTTTCTTT; CDR3: CAWSPPQVSREAFF
V: TRBV24-1; D: NA; J: TRBJ1-2; size: NA; DNA: TGTGCCACCAGTGATTTGCGGGAATATGGCTACACCTTC; CDR3: CATSDLREYGYTF
V: TRBV19; D: TRBD1; J: TRBJ1-1; size: NA; DNA: TGTGCCAGTAGTAGGACAGGGGACAGAAGGGAGAACACTGAAGCTTTCTTT; CDR3: CASSRTGDRRENTEAFF
V: TRBV3-1/TRBV3-2; D: NA; J: TRBJ2-7; size: NA; DNA: TGTGCCAGCAGCCAAGACTTCGAGCAGTACTTC; CDR3: CASSQDFEQYF
V: TRBV19; D: NA; J: TRBJ1-1; size: NA; DNA: TGTGCCAGTGCGGCCAGTAGGAACACTGAAGCTTTCTTT; CDR3: CASAASRNTEAFF
V: TRBV5-1; D: TRBD1; J: TRBJ1-1; size: NA; DNA: TGCGCCAGCAGCTTGAACAGGGGGCTTGAAGCTTTCTTT; CDR3: CASSLNRGLEAFF
V: TRBV2; D: TRBD1; J: TRBJ1-1; size: NA; DNA: TGTGCCAGCATTGCGGACAGGGATGGCACTGAAGCTTTCTTT; CDR3: CASIADRDGTEAFF
V: TRBV5-1; D: TRBD1; J: TRBJ2-7; size: NA; DNA: TGCGCCAGCAGCCGCGACAGAGGACAGGGACGTATTGAGTACGAGCAGTACTTC; CDR3: CASSRDRGQGRIEYEQYF
V: TRBV15; D: TRBD1; J: TRBJ1-2; size: once; DNA: TGTGCCACCAGCAGGGACAGGGGTAGCTATGGCTACACCTTC; CDR3: CATSRDRGSYGYTF
V: TRBV6-4; D: TRBD1; J: TRBJ2-2; size: NA; DNA: TGTGCCAGCAGCCCCTCGGGGACAGGCCCCATTGGGCTGTTTTTT; CDR3: CASSPSGTGPIGLFF
V: TRBV5-5; D: NA; J: TRBJ1-2; size: NA; DNA: TGTGCCAGCAGCTTGGAGCAGGTCTTCTATGGCTACACCTTC; CDR3: CASSLEQVFYGYTF
V: TRBV4-2; D: TRBD2; J: TRBJ2-2; size: once; DNA: TGTGCCAGCAGCCCGACTAGCGGTACGAACACCGGGGAGCTGTTTTTT; CDR3: CASSPTSGTNTGELFF
V: TRBV7-2; D: TRBD2; J: TRBJ2-1; size: NA; DNA: TGTGCCAGCAGGCTAGCGGGGGGCGCGTACAATGAGCAGTTCTTC; CDR3: CASRLAGGAYNEQFF
V: TRBV3-1/TRBV3-2; D: NA; J: TRBJ2-3; size: NA; DNA: TGTGCCAGCAGCCAAGAAGTGCGGGGAATTCCATCTAGCACAGATACGCAGTATTTT; CDR3: CASSQEVRGIPSSTDTQYF
V: TRBV14; D: TRBD2; J: TRBJ2-1; size: NA; DNA: TGTGCCAGCAGCCAAGTGAGCGGGGGGGGATACAATGAGCAGTTCTTC; CDR3: CASSQVSGGGYNEQFF
V: TRBV9; D: NA; J: TRBJ1-6; size: NA; DNA: TGTGCCAGCAGCCCCCAATTGCAGGGGAGATCACCCCTCCACTTT; CDR3: CASSPQLQGRSPLHF
V: TRBV25-1; D: TRBD2; J: TRBJ2-5; size: NA; DNA: TGTGCCAGCAGTGAAGGAGCGGGGGGCCCGGAAGAGACCCAGTACTTC; CDR3: CASSEGAGGPEETQYF
V: TRBV7-8; D: NA; J: TRBJ1-5; size: once; DNA: TGTGCCAGCAGCCACAGAAATAGCAATCAGCCCCAGCATTTT; CDR3: CASSHRNSNQPQHF
V: TRBV3-1/TRBV3-2; D: TRBD2; J: TRBJ2-1; size: NA; DNA: TGTGCCAGCAGCCAAGGACTAGCGGGGGTCTACAATGAGCAGTTCTTC; CDR3: CASSQGLAGVYNEQFF
V: TRBV6-5; D: NA; J: TRBJ2-7; size: NA; DNA: TGTGCCAGCAGTCCCGAGGGACTTTACGAGCAGTACTTC; CDR3: CASSPEGLYEQYF
V: TRBV5-1; D: NA; J: TRBJ1-5; size: NA; DNA: TGCGCCAGCCTCCAGGGGAAGAGGGATCAGCCCCAGCATTTT; CDR3: CASLQGKRDQPQHF
V: TRBV2; D: NA; J: TRBJ2-3; size: NA; DNA: TGTGCCAGCAATCGACACCCTCCAGATACGCAGTATTTT; CDR3: CASNRHPPDTQYF
V: TRBV5-1; D: TRBD1; J: TRBJ1-1; size: many; DNA: TGCGCCAGCAGCTCGCCGCATGGGACAGGCATCATGAACACTGAAGCTTTCTTT; CDR3: CASSSPHGTGIMNTEAFF
V: TRBV11-2; D: NA; J: TRBJ2-7; size: NA; DNA: TGTGCCAGCAGCTTAAACGAGGGTAGGTCGTACGAGCAGTACTTC; CDR3: CASSLNEGRSYEQYF